This T cell receptor beta chain was identified during a study of regulatory T cells in long-lasting Graves disease. Libraries of TCR beta came from iRepertoire HTBI primers plus Arm-PCR of CDR3 regions. One entry per CDR3 protein, called by TCRdb with MiXCR from the multiplex PCR reads. The table lists around 250,000 distinct CDR3 sequences, around 20% of them singletons. Specified time point: newly diagnosed GD, antithyroid drugs for less than 3 months. PBMC-extracted RNA yielded the TCR library. From germline, CDR1 is ENHRY and CDR2 SYGVKD. Trimming shortened V by 3 bases and J by 3 bases, and 18 bases separated the two germline ends. CDR3 size: 16 residues.

This sequence joins TRBV10-3 and TRBJ2-7; perhaps TRBD2 as D (6 bases). The sample consisted of peripheral blood mononuclear cells (PBMCs), taken at new diagnosis, from a patient treated with antithyroid drugs. The receptor comes from a female donor with Graves disease. Written as DNA, the CDR3 is TGTGCCATCAGTGACCTTCCTCCTAGCGATCGCTACGAGCAGTACTTC. Encoded protein: CAISDLPPSDRYEQYF.